The sequence of this TCR beta chain was determined in a study of cytomegalovirus exposure and HLA in healthy donors. Germline values: CDR1 SGHRS, CDR2 YFSETQ. This CDR3 has 15 amino acids. V lost 4 bases and J 3 bases, leaving 16 bases between the germline ends. Findings and caveats of the study: Across donors, sequencing depth was assumed by presence/absence analyses to be roughly uniform. The analysis excluded some indistinguishable V segments, including TRBV6-2 and TRBV6-3.

Primers for the PCR totalled 60 Vbeta and 13 Jbeta. The table came from immunoSEQ multiplex PCR; TCRdb's copy has only in-frame clones and leaves some out. The sample shows some 110,000 clones, approximately 70% of them seen only once. The table lists this clone with a count of one. Its antigen is still unknown. This chain uses TRBV5-1 with TRBJ1-1; tentative D call: TRBD1 (5 bases). This TCR came from a woman between 25 and 40 years old in good health and CMV-seronegative. The sequenced sample was PBMCs. This CDR3 is CASSETQGWDTEAFF. The DNA of the CDR3 is TGCGCCAGCAGCGAAACGCAGGGTTGGGACACTGAAGCTTTCTTT.